One sample yielded the 24 T cell receptor beta chains listed below, sequenced in a study of blood T cells in healthy people across ages. For the second PCR, which ran for about 6 to 11 cycles, a sample-barcoded 5' primer and a J-beta primer mix were used. One entry per CDR3 protein results from TCRdb running MiXCR on the 5' RACE reads. The table includes 600,000 to 900,000 distinct CDR3 sequences, approximately 24% detected once. The same specimen was also included in a second study, on T cells of mothers and their children.

The material sequenced was blood. The origin of the receptors is a boy aged 5-17 years in good health.

The chain joins TRBV7-2 to TRBJ2-5; D possibly matches TRBD1 or TRBD2 (6 bases each). The CDR3 spans 14 residues. Germline CDR1 and CDR2: SGHTA and FQGNSA. V shed 2 bases and J shed 5 bases, with 12 bases lying between them. The CDR3 here is CASSLFGGPETQYF. Written as DNA, the CDR3 is TGTGCCAGCAGCTTATTCGGGGGCCCGGAGACCCAGTACTTC.

This sequence joins TRBV11-2 and TRBJ2-1; D possibly uses TRBD1 or TRBD2 (6 bases each). This CDR3 spans 17 amino acids. The germline V gene has CDR1 SGHAT and CDR2 FQNNGV. Trimming cost V 3 bases and J 0 bases, with 15 bases left between them. The CDR3 reads CASSFPEGGFSYNEQFF. CDR3 in DNA: TGTGCCAGCAGCTTCCCGGAGGGGGGTTTCTCCTACAATGAGCAGTTCTTC.

This clonotype was counted a few times. The V call is TRBV3-1, the J call TRBJ1-3, with D maybe TRBD1 (5 bases). CDR3 length: 14 amino acids. Trimming took off 5 bases at V and 0 bases at J, with 8 bases between the two ends. Germline V gives CDR1 LGHDT, CDR2 YNNKEL (reference sequence). CDR3 residues: CASSIGDSGNTIYF. In DNA form, the CDR3 reads TGTGCCAGCAGCATAGGGGACTCTGGAAACACCATATATTTT.

The chain joins TRBV27 to TRBJ2-7; 12 bases are a match to TRBD1. Trimming cost V 8 bases and J 5 bases; bases outside gene matches: 4. The CDR3 totals 13 residues. Germline lookup yields CDR1 MNHEY and CDR2 SMNVEV (reference sequence). The CDR3 DNA reads as TGTGCCAGCCAAGGGACAGGGGGCCACGAGCAGTACTTC. It specifies CASQGTGGHEQYF.

This clonotype was picked up a small number of times. This chain joins TRBV4-2 and TRBJ1-2; no clear D. This CDR3 is 14 amino acids long. Trimming cost V 4 bases and J 2 bases, with 11 bases left between them. Germline CDR1 and CDR2: LGHNA and YNFKEQ. CDR3 sequence reads: CASSPGLRNYGYTF. CDR3 nucleotide sequence: TGTGCCAGCAGCCCAGGATTAAGAAACTATGGCTACACCTTC.

This clonotype was detected many times. The V call is TRBV25-1, the J call TRBJ2-7, with D possibly matching TRBD1 (5 bases). Trimming removed 1 base at V and 0 bases at J, with 7 bases between. Germline CDR1 MGHDK, CDR2 SYGVNS. This CDR3 region has 14 residues. CDR3 bases: TGTGCCAGCAGTGAATTGGACACCTCCTACGAGCAGTACTTC. This translates into CASSELDTSYEQYF.

This clonotype was seen a handful of times. This sequence joins TRBV27 and TRBJ2-5, with TRBD2 identical over 11 bases. The CDR3 length is 16 residues. With V trimmed by 6 bases and J by 3 bases, 9 bases remained unmatched. Germline V lookup: CDR1 MNHEY, CDR2 SMNVEV (reference sequence). The CDR3 here is CASSYELGLAEETQYF. In DNA form, the CDR3 reads TGTGCCAGCAGCTACGAGTTGGGACTAGCGGAAGAGACCCAGTACTTC.

As to this clonotype: One end of the junction is discordant with germline, which a read error may explain. The chain recombines TRBV7-2 with TRBJ1-4, with 9 bases identical to TRBD1. Germline V gene lookup returns CDR1 SGHTA and CDR2 FQGNSA. The CDR3 consists of 16 residues. The CDR3 sequence is CASSTWTGATNERLFF. The CDR3 DNA reads as TGTGCCAGCAGCACCTGGACAGGGGCAACTAATGAAAGACTGTTTTTT.

CDR3 loop: CASGPDPQRGETQYF. The CDR3 DNA reads TGTGCTAGTGGCCCCGACCCCCAGCGGGGAGAGACCCAGTACTTC. This chain links TRBV12-5 with TRBJ2-5; 7 bases fit TRBD2. V lost 6 bases to trimming and J lost 4 bases; unmatched junction nucleotides: 11. Per germline, CDR1 LGHNT and CDR2 FRNRAP. The length of the CDR3 is 15 residues.

The chain has TRBV7-8 and TRBJ2-3, with TRBD2 matching 13 bases. V shed 1 base and J 4 bases; nucleotides not matched to a gene: 8. The germline V gene has CDR1 SGHVS and CDR2 FQNEAQ. This CDR3 has 18 residues. The CDR3 spells CASSLEAGLAGRADTQYF. DNA for the CDR3: TGTGCCAGCAGCTTAGAGGCGGGACTAGCGGGGAGGGCAGATACGCAGTATTTT. The full variable domain, its missing parts supplied by reference TRBV7-8 and TRBJ2-3, is GAGVSQSPRYKVAKRGQDVALRCDPISGHVSLFWYQQALGQGPEFLTYFQNEAQLDKSGLPSDRFFAERPEGSVSTLKIQRTQQEDSAVYLCASSLEAGLAGRADTQYFGPGTRLTVL.

In its sample, this clonotype was seen a few times. The chain links TRBV29-1 to TRBJ2-5, with D uncertain. With 3 bases removed from V and 2 bases from J, the gap between germline ends came to 10 bases. The length of the CDR3 is 13 residues. Looked up from germline, CDR1 is SQVTM and CDR2 is ANQGSEA. The CDR3 loop reads CSVDGQAQETQYF. DNA of the CDR3: TGCAGCGTTGACGGGCAGGCTCAAGAGACCCAGTACTTC.

This clonotype has just a few counts. This rearrangement joins TRBV20-1 to TRBJ2-7; no reliable D call. The CDR3 extends over 13 amino acids. Trimming shortened V by 0 bases and J by 0 bases, and 6 bases separated the two germline ends. Germline V lookup: CDR1 DFQATT, CDR2 SNEGSKA (reference sequence). Here the CDR3 reads CSAREDVSYEQYF. The CDR3 bases are TGCAGTGCTAGAGAGGACGTCTCCTACGAGCAGTACTTC.

Note on this clonotype: One junction end disagrees with the germline gene, perhaps due to a read error. This chain links TRBV12-3 or TRBV12-4 with TRBJ2-5, with TRBD2 matching over 7 bases. The CDR3 spans 15 residues. In nucleotides, the CDR3 is TGTGCCGGCAGTCCCCGGGGCGGGGGAGAAGAGACCCAGTACTTC. This sequence encodes CAGSPRGGGEETQYF.

The chain employs TRBV6-5 and TRBJ2-5; D possibly corresponds to TRBD1 (5 bases). CDR3 length equals 15 residues. CDR1 MNHEY and CDR2 SVGAGI come from the germline V gene. Deletions cut 2 bases from V and 1 base from J, with 11 bases between. CDR3 DNA sequence: TGTGCCAGCAGTTACGCATCAGGGTTCCAAGAGACCCAGTACTTC. Its protein is CASSYASGFQETQYF.

The rearrangement links TRBV20-1 to TRBJ1-2; D is unresolved. The V end was cut by 5 bases, the J end by 5 bases, with 15 bases between. Looked up from germline, CDR1 is DFQATT and CDR2 is SNEGSKA (reference sequence). The CDR3 length is 13 residues. CDR3 bases: TGCAGTGCTTTCTCGAGAGGGTTTTATGGCTACACCTTC. Protein product: CSAFSRGFYGYTF.

The chain combines TRBV5-1 with TRBJ2-5; 8 bases line up with TRBD1. With 0 bases clipped from V and 5 bases from J, the junction kept 6 bases outside the gene matches. CDR1 and CDR2 from the germline V gene are SGHRS and YFSETQ. The CDR3 sequence is 15 residues long. This chain's CDR3 is CASSLGTGPGETQYF. The CDR3 DNA follows: TGCGCCAGCAGCTTGGGGACAGGGCCTGGGGAGACCCAGTACTTC. Filled out from reference TRBV5-1 and TRBJ2-5, the complete variable domain reads KAGVTQTPRYLIKTRGQQVTLSCSPISGHRSVSWYQQTPGQGLQFLFEYFSETQRNKGNFPGRFSGRQFSNSRSEMNVSTLELGDSALYLCASSLGTGPGETQYFGPGTRLLVL.

The sample holds a few counts of this clonotype. The chain employs TRBV7-9 and TRBJ2-3; TRBD1 aligns across 8 bases. Germline loops: CDR1 SEHNR, CDR2 FQNEAQ (reference sequence). The ends lost 4 bases at V and 2 bases at J; junction bases unmatched: 5. The CDR3 has 15 residues. The CDR3 nucleotides read TGTGCCAGCAGCTCGCAGGGGGCGGCCACAGATACGCAGTATTTT. This encodes CASSSQGAATDTQYF.

The chain is built from TRBV7-2 and TRBJ2-5, with D unresolved. Germline V gene sequence: CDR1 SGHTA, CDR2 FQGNSA. Trimming stripped 3 bases from V and 3 bases from J, with 8 bases between. The CDR3 is 13 residues long. CDR3 nucleotide sequence: TGTGCCAGCAGCTTGTTAGAAAAAGAGACCCAGTACTTC. Translation gives CASSLLEKETQYF.

V and J are TRBV7-2 and TRBJ2-5, with 8 bases lining up with TRBD1. Germline lookup yields CDR1 SGHTA and CDR2 FQGNSA. This CDR3 is 14 amino acids long. V lost 4 bases and J lost 7; bases outside the gene matches: 8. In nucleotides, the CDR3 is TGTGCCAGCAGCTCTCAGGGGGCCGAGGGGACCCAGTACTTC. This encodes CASSSQGAEGTQYF.

CDR3 sequence: CASRTSGEQYF. In DNA form, the CDR3 reads TGTGCCAGCAGAACTAGTGGCGAGCAGTACTTC. The V gene is TRBV28, the J gene TRBJ2-7, with D possibly TRBD2 on 5 matching bases. The V gene lost 6 bases and the J gene lost 6 bases, with 9 bases spanning the gap. Germline V lookup: CDR1 MDHEN, CDR2 SYDVKM. The CDR3 has 11 amino acids. Full variable domain (outside the CDR3, taken from reference TRBV28 and TRBJ2-7): DVKVTQSSRYLVKRTGEKVFLECVQDMDHENMFWYRQDPGLGLRLIYFSYDVKMKEKGDIPEGYSVSREKKERFSLILESASTNQTSMYLCASRTSGEQYFGPGTRLTVT.

The chain combines TRBV5-1 with TRBJ1-1; tentative D call: TRBD1 (5 bases). Per the germline V gene, CDR1 is SGHRS and CDR2 is YFSETQ. With 3 bases removed from V and 4 bases from J, the gap between germline ends came to 13 bases. The CDR3 sequence is 14 residues long. The CDR3 loop is CASSSMGERTEAFF. As DNA, the CDR3 is TGCGCCAGCAGCTCCATGGGGGAGCGCACTGAAGCTTTCTTT.

This clonotype was observed a few times. The rearrangement joins TRBV7-9 to TRBJ2-4; D gene uncertain. Germline V lookup: CDR1 SEHNR, CDR2 FQNEAQ (reference sequence). Trimming stripped 4 bases from V and 3 bases from J, with 16 bases between. This CDR3 contains 16 residues. The CDR3 DNA sequence: TGTGCCAGCAGCTCCGTTGGGGTGGATGTCAAAAACATTCAGTACTTC. Protein product: CASSSVGVDVKNIQYF.

This clonotype has a handful of counts. The rearrangement links TRBV9 to TRBJ2-3; the match to TRBD2 covers 11 bases. Trimming removed 0 bases from V and 5 bases from J; junction bases left unmatched: 8. The CDR3 sequence is 17 residues long. CDR1 and CDR2 from the germline V gene are SGDLS and YYNGEE. Here the CDR3 DNA reads TGTGCCAGCAGCGTAGGAGGGGCTAGCGGGGGGCAAGATACGCAGTATTTT. It specifies CASSVGGASGGQDTQYF.

The CDR3 nucleotides read TGCGCCAGCAGCTTCTCCGGGACAGGCGACGATGAGCAGTTCTTC. Translating it yields CASSFSGTGDDEQFF. V usage is TRBV5-1 and J usage is TRBJ2-1; 8 bases fit TRBD1. V was pared by 2 bases and J by 8 bases, with 9 bases of the junction left unmatched. This CDR3 contains 15 residues. Germline values: CDR1 SGHRS, CDR2 YFSETQ.